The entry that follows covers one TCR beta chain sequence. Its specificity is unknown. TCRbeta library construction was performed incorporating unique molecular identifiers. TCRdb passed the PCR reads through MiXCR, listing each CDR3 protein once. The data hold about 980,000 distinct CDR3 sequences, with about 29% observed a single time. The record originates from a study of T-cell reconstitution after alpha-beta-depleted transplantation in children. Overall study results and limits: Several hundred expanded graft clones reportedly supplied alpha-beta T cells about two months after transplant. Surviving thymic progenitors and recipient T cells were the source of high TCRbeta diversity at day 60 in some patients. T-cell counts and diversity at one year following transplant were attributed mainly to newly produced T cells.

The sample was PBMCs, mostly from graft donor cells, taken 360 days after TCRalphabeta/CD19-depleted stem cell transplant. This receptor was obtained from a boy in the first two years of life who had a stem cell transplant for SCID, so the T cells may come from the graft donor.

This CDR3 is CASSQDQARGKETQYF. CDR3 in DNA: TGTGCCAGCAGCCAAGATCAGGCGCGAGGTAAAGAGACCCAGTACTTC. The gene calls are TRBV3-1 and TRBJ2-5; D unclear. CDR1 and CDR2 from the germline V gene are LGHDT and YNNKEL (reference sequence). V lost 0 bases and J 3 bases, leaving 14 bases between the germline ends. CDR3 length equals 16 residues.